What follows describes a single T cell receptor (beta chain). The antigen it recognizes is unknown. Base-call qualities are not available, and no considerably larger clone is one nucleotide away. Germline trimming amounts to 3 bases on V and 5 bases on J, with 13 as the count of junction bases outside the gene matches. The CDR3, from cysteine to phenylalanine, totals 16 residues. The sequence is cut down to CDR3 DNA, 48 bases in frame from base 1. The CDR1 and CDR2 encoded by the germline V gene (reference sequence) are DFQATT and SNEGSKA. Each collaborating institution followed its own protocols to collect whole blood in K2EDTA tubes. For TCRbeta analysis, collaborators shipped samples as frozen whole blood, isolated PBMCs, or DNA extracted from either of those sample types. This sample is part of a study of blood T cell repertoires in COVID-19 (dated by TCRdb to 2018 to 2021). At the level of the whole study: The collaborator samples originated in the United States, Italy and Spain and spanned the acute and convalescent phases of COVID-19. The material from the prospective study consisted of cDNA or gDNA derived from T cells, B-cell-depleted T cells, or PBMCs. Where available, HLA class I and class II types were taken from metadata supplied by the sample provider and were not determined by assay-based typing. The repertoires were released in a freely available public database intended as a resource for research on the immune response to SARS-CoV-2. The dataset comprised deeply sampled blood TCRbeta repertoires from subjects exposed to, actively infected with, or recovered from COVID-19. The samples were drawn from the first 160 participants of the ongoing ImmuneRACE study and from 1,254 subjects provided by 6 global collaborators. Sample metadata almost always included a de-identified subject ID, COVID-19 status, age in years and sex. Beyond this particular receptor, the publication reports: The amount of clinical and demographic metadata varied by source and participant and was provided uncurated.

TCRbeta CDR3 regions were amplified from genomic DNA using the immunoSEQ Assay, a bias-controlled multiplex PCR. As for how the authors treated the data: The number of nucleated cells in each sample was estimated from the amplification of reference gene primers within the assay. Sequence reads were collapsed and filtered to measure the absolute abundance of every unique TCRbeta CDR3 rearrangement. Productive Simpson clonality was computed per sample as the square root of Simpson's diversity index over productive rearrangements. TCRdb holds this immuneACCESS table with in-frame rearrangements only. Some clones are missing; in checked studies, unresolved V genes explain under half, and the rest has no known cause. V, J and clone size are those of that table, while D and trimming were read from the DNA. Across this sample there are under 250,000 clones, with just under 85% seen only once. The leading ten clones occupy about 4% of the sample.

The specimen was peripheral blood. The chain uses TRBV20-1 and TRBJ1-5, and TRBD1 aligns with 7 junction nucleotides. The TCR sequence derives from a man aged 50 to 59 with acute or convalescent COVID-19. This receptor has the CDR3 CSASISVGRGDQPQHF. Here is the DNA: TGCAGTGCTAGTATTTCAGTGGGCAGGGGGGATCAGCCCCAGCATTTT.